This T cell receptor (beta chain) was sequenced for a study of OX40 agonist ivuxolimab in advanced cancers. Drawing of blood for sampling happened at baseline, at cycle 4 day 1, and at cycle 7 day 1. The CDR3 totals 13 residues. Germline CDR1 reads SEHNR; CDR2 reads FQNEAQ (reference sequence). Trimming took off 1 base at V and 6 bases at J, with 4 bases between the two ends. Data came from immunoSEQ multiplex PCR; TCRdb stores just in-frame clones and leaves some out. The sample lists roughly 120,000 clones, approximately 90% occurring once. This receptor was taken from an adult with an advanced solid tumor such as melanoma, head and neck, liver or kidney cancer. Here the sequenced sample was CD4+ or CD8+ T cells sorted from blood, taken in a trial of the OX40 agonist ivuxolimab. The chain couples TRBV7-9 to TRBJ1-6; D unresolved. The CDR3 bases are TGTGCCAGCAGCTTAGAGTCTAATTCACCCCTCCACTTT. It specifies CASSLESNSPLHF.